The sequence of this TCR beta chain was determined in a study of vaccination effects on CD4 cells after COVID-19. Study summary: Sample donation by two convalescent patients took place 16 days and one week before vaccination.

General study results and limits: Convalescent patients were scarce in the study, and it lacked early post-infection timepoints.

The table came from immunoSEQ multiplex PCR; TCRdb's copy has only in-frame clones and leaves some out. The table lists some 40,000 clones, roughly 69% of them singletons. As concerns this clone: Antigen specificity is unknown.

The length of the CDR3 is 15 residues. CDR1 is SGDLS and CDR2 is YYNGEE in the germline V gene. V was clipped by 0 bases and J by 0 bases; unmatched bases: 2. After expansion with viral peptide pools in the ViraFEST assay, antigen-specific CD4+ T cells were sequenced. After around nine days in culture, the CD4+ T cells were isolated. The person had a PCR-confirmed SARS-CoV-2 infection during March to December 2020. A half-volume exchange with IL-2 medium occurred on days 3 and 7. The source was CD4+ T cells from PBMCs cultured with HCoV-NL63 spike peptides, collected before COVID-19 vaccination. The chain is built from TRBV9 and TRBJ2-7; TRBD1 matches at 8 bases. The TCR comes from a human donor who had a prior SARS-CoV-2 infection. The CDR3 protein is CASSVGQGLSYEQYF. The CDR3 region has the DNA TGTGCCAGCAGCGTAGGACAGGGGCTCTCCTACGAGCAGTACTTC.